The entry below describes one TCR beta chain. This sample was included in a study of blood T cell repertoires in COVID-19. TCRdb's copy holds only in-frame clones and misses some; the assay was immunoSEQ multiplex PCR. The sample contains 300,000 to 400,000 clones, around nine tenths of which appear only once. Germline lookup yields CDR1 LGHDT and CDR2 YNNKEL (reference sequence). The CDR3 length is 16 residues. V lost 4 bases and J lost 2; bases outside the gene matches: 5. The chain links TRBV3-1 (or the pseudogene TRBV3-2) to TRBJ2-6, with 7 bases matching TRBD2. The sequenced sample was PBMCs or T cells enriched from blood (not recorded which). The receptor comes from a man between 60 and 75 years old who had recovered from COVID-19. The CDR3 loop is CASSPAGVTGANVLTF. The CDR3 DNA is TGTGCCAGCAGCCCGGCGGGGGTCACTGGGGCCAACGTCCTGACTTTC.